A selection of T cell receptor beta chains follows, all from one sample in a study of cytomegalovirus exposure and HLA in healthy donors. Assay: immunoSEQ multiplex PCR; the TCRdb copy retains only in-frame clones and omits some. The data hold about 150,000 clones, with 85% observed a single time. The sequencing input was PBMCs. These receptors came from a boy younger than 10 in good health and CMV-seronegative. Both conserved end residues are part of each CDR3. Each record gives: D gene, J gene, clone size, V gene, CDR3 DNA, CDR3 protein. A D gene is named only where the DNA matches it firmly. Not every row has a clone size; where given, it reads once, few, many or a size class.

D gene: .
J gene: TRBJ1-4
clone size: few
V gene: TRBV9
CDR3 DNA: TGTGCCAGCAGCGCGGGGGGCTCAACTAATGAAAAACTGTTTTTT
CDR3 protein: CASSAGGSTNEKLFF

D gene: TRBD1
J gene: TRBJ2-7
clone size: .
V gene: TRBV2
CDR3 DNA: TGTGCCAGCAAGGACAGGGGTTACGAGCAGTACTTC
CDR3 protein: CASKDRGYEQYF

D gene: .
J gene: TRBJ2-2
clone size: .
V gene: TRBV19
CDR3 DNA: TGTGCCAGTAGTATGCGGGAAGGGTACGCGAACACCGGGGAGCTGTTTTTT
CDR3 protein: CASSMREGYANTGELFF

D gene: .
J gene: TRBJ2-7
clone size: .
V gene: TRBV6-1
CDR3 DNA: TGTGCCAGCAGTGAATCTAGGAGGAGCTCCTACGAGCAGTACTTC
CDR3 protein: CASSESRRSSYEQYF

D gene: .
J gene: TRBJ1-1
clone size: .
V gene: TRBV10-2
CDR3 DNA: TGCGCCAGCGGTGGGGGCCAGGGCAATTTAGGGACTGAAGCTTTCTTT
CDR3 protein: CASGGGQGNLGTEAFF

D gene: .
J gene: TRBJ1-3
clone size: .
V gene: TRBV27
CDR3 DNA: TGTGCCAGCAGTTCCCTGATAGGGGGCTCTGGAAACACCATATATTTT
CDR3 protein: CASSSLIGGSGNTIYF

D gene: .
J gene: TRBJ2-7
clone size: once
V gene: TRBV7-2
CDR3 DNA: TGTGCCAGCAGCCGGGGGAGCTACGAGCAGTACTTC
CDR3 protein: CASSRGSYEQYF

D gene: .
J gene: TRBJ2-2
clone size: few
V gene: TRBV27
CDR3 DNA: TGTGCCAGCAGTGCCCGACTAGCCGGGGAGCTGTTTTTT
CDR3 protein: CASSARLAGELFF

D gene: TRBD2
J gene: TRBJ2-1
clone size: .
V gene: TRBV4-2
CDR3 DNA: TGTGCCAGCAGCCCAGGGTCTAGCGGGGCTGGATCCTACAATGAGCAGTTCTTC
CDR3 protein: CASSPGSSGAGSYNEQFF

D gene: TRBD2
J gene: TRBJ2-3
clone size: .
V gene: TRBV2
CDR3 DNA: TGTGCCAGCAGCGCCCATATAGCGGGGGGAGGCACAGATACGCAGTATTTT
CDR3 protein: CASSAHIAGGGTDTQYF

D gene: TRBD1
J gene: TRBJ1-4
clone size: .
V gene: TRBV28
CDR3 DNA: TGTGCCAGCACCGGGACAGAGAATGAAAAACTGTTTTTT
CDR3 protein: CASTGTENEKLFF

D gene: .
J gene: TRBJ1-3
clone size: .
V gene: TRBV9
CDR3 DNA: TGTGCCAGCCGCTCTGGAAACACCATATATTTT
CDR3 protein: CASRSGNTIYF

D gene: .
J gene: TRBJ1-1
clone size: .
V gene: TRBV28
CDR3 DNA: TGTGCCAGCAGGCAAGCAGGGATGAACACTGAAGCTTTCTTT
CDR3 protein: CASRQAGMNTEAFF

D gene: .
J gene: TRBJ1-6
clone size: .
V gene: TRBV7-8
CDR3 DNA: TGTGCCAGCAGCTTAGGAGCAGGGTCTGAGCCCCTCCACTTT
CDR3 protein: CASSLGAGSEPLHF

D gene: TRBD1
J gene: TRBJ1-2
clone size: .
V gene: TRBV9
CDR3 DNA: TGTGCCAGCAGCGTATTCACAGGGGACGGCTACACCTTC
CDR3 protein: CASSVFTGDGYTF

D gene: TRBD2
J gene: TRBJ2-1
clone size: .
V gene: TRBV19
CDR3 DNA: TGTGCCAGTAGTATTTCTAGCGGGAGCCCGTTCTTC
CDR3 protein: CASSISSGSPFF

D gene: .
J gene: TRBJ2-1
clone size: .
V gene: TRBV4-1
CDR3 DNA: TGCGCCAGCAGCCAACCCTCACAGGGCCTCAGCTCCTACAATGAGCAGTTCTTC
CDR3 protein: CASSQPSQGLSSYNEQFF

D gene: .
J gene: TRBJ2-1
clone size: .
V gene: TRBV14
CDR3 DNA: TGTGCCAGCAGCCCGACCAGGGTGGCCTACAATGAGCAGTTCTTC
CDR3 protein: CASSPTRVAYNEQFF

D gene: .
J gene: TRBJ1-1
clone size: .
V gene: TRBV18
CDR3 DNA: TGTGCCAGCTCACCGTCTTCGCGGGCGACTGAAGCTTTCTTT
CDR3 protein: CASSPSSRATEAFF

D gene: .
J gene: TRBJ1-5
clone size: .
V gene: TRBV4-1
CDR3 DNA: TGCGCCAGCAGCTTCGAGGTCTCAGCGTTCAGCAATCAGCCCCAGCATTTT
CDR3 protein: CASSFEVSAFSNQPQHF

D gene: TRBD1
J gene: TRBJ2-7
clone size: .
V gene: TRBV30
CDR3 DNA: TGTGCCTGGAGTCCATTAGGGACAGGGGTTAACTATGAGCAGTACTTC
CDR3 protein: CAWSPLGTGVNYEQYF

D gene: TRBD1
J gene: TRBJ2-1
clone size: .
V gene: TRBV5-1
CDR3 DNA: TGCGCCAGCAGCCAAGGACAGGGTTACAATGAGCAGTTCTTC
CDR3 protein: CASSQGQGYNEQFF

D gene: TRBD1
J gene: TRBJ1-1
clone size: .
V gene: TRBV20-1
CDR3 DNA: TGCAGTGCTAGCGGGACAGGGGATGCTTTCTTT
CDR3 protein: CSASGTGDAFF

D gene: .
J gene: TRBJ2-7
clone size: once
V gene: TRBV21-1
CDR3 DNA: TGTGCCAGCAGCAACTATTCGATAGCGGGAGGCTCCTACGAGCAGTACTTC
CDR3 protein: CASSNYSIAGGSYEQYF

D gene: TRBD2
J gene: TRBJ2-7
clone size: .
V gene: TRBV28
CDR3 DNA: TGTGCCAGCAGGCCGCCGGGACTAGCGGGAGAGGGGCACTTGGAGCAGTACTTC
CDR3 protein: CASRPPGLAGEGHLEQYF

D gene: .
J gene: TRBJ1-5
clone size: .
V gene: TRBV5-4
CDR3 DNA: TGTGCCAGCAGCTCGGGGACAAACTTTGGTCAGCCCCAGCATTTT
CDR3 protein: CASSSGTNFGQPQHF

D gene: TRBD1
J gene: TRBJ1-1
clone size: .
V gene: TRBV5-1
CDR3 DNA: TGCGCCAGCAGCTCACAGACAGGGATGAACACTGAAGCTTTCTTT
CDR3 protein: CASSSQTGMNTEAFF

D gene: .
J gene: TRBJ2-6
clone size: .
V gene: TRBV28
CDR3 DNA: TGTGCCAGCAGGCCAGGGTCTGGGGCCAACGTCCTGACTTTC
CDR3 protein: CASRPGSGANVLTF

D gene: TRBD2
J gene: TRBJ2-1
clone size: few
V gene: TRBV10-1
CDR3 DNA: TGCGCCTCTCGGACTAGCGGGGGGAATGAGCAGTTCTTC
CDR3 protein: CASRTSGGNEQFF

D gene: .
J gene: TRBJ2-7
clone size: .
V gene: TRBV11-2
CDR3 DNA: TGTGCCAGCAGCCCAGACCCCCTAGGCTACGAGCAGTACTTC
CDR3 protein: CASSPDPLGYEQYF

D gene: .
J gene: TRBJ1-1
clone size: .
V gene: TRBV9
CDR3 DNA: TGTGCCAGCAGCCCACACAGGGAGAACACTGAAGCTTTCTTT
CDR3 protein: CASSPHRENTEAFF

D gene: .
J gene: TRBJ2-3
clone size: .
V gene: TRBV2
CDR3 DNA: TGTGCCAGCGTGGACTCGCGGCTCGCGGTCGGGGATACGCAGTATTTT
CDR3 protein: CASVDSRLAVGDTQYF

D gene: .
J gene: TRBJ2-1
clone size: .
V gene: TRBV4-2
CDR3 DNA: TGTGCCAGCAGCCCGAGCGACCGGGACTCGCCCTACAATGAGCAGTTCTTC
CDR3 protein: CASSPSDRDSPYNEQFF

D gene: TRBD2
J gene: TRBJ2-3
clone size: .
V gene: TRBV19
CDR3 DNA: TGTGCCAGTAGCATCCTGGGGGGGGATACGCAGTATTTT
CDR3 protein: CASSILGGDTQYF

D gene: TRBD2
J gene: TRBJ2-1
clone size: .
V gene: TRBV25-1
CDR3 DNA: TGTGCCAGCAGTCATTTACGGACTAGTACCTACAATGAGCAGTTCTTC
CDR3 protein: CASSHLRTSTYNEQFF

D gene: .
J gene: TRBJ1-5
clone size: once
V gene: TRBV27
CDR3 DNA: TGTGCCAGCTCCCCTGCCACGATAGTTAGCAATCAGCCCCAGCATTTT
CDR3 protein: CASSPATIVSNQPQHF

D gene: TRBD1
J gene: TRBJ2-4
clone size: .
V gene: TRBV7-9
CDR3 DNA: TGTGCCAGCAGCTTGACAGGGGGCTTGTCCAAAAACATTCAGTACTTC
CDR3 protein: CASSLTGGLSKNIQYF

D gene: TRBD1
J gene: TRBJ2-5
clone size: .
V gene: TRBV29-1
CDR3 DNA: TGCAGCGTTGAAGGGGTAGGACAGGGGGCGCGGGAGACCCAGTACTTC
CDR3 protein: CSVEGVGQGARETQYF

D gene: TRBD1
J gene: TRBJ2-7
clone size: .
V gene: TRBV7-9
CDR3 DNA: TGTGCCAGCAGCCCGGGACAGGGTAGGTACGAGCAGTACTTC
CDR3 protein: CASSPGQGRYEQYF

D gene: .
J gene: TRBJ2-7
clone size: .
V gene: TRBV6-5
CDR3 DNA: TGTGCCAGCAGAACAGGGAATGGACTCTACGAGCAGTACTTC
CDR3 protein: CASRTGNGLYEQYF

D gene: TRBD2
J gene: TRBJ2-7
clone size: .
V gene: TRBV4-2
CDR3 DNA: TGTGCCAGCAGTACTAGCGGACCTTTAAAGGAGCAGTACTTC
CDR3 protein: CASSTSGPLKEQYF

D gene: .
J gene: TRBJ1-3
clone size: .
V gene: TRBV25-1
CDR3 DNA: TGTGCCAGCAGTGCAGCCGGGCCCCCGGGGGGAAACACCATATATTTT
CDR3 protein: CASSAAGPPGGNTIYF

D gene: TRBD1
J gene: TRBJ2-1
clone size: .
V gene: TRBV15
CDR3 DNA: TGTGCCACCAAGGGACAGTACTCAAATGAGCAGTTCTTC
CDR3 protein: CATKGQYSNEQFF

D gene: TRBD2
J gene: TRBJ2-1
clone size: .
V gene: TRBV25-1
CDR3 DNA: TGTGCCAGCAGTGAAGCCGGACTAGCGGGAAATGAGCAGTTCTTC
CDR3 protein: CASSEAGLAGNEQFF

D gene: .
J gene: TRBJ2-7
clone size: .
V gene: TRBV19
CDR3 DNA: TGTGCCAGTAGCTACCCAGGGGACGCCTACGAGCAGTACTTC
CDR3 protein: CASSYPGDAYEQYF

D gene: TRBD1
J gene: TRBJ2-3
clone size: .
V gene: TRBV11-2
CDR3 DNA: TGTGCCAGCAGCCGGGACAGGTCCACAGATACGCAGTATTTT
CDR3 protein: CASSRDRSTDTQYF

D gene: TRBD2
J gene: TRBJ2-3
clone size: .
V gene: TRBV19
CDR3 DNA: TGTGCCAGTAAGGGACTAGCGGGGGAAACAGATACGCAGTATTTT
CDR3 protein: CASKGLAGETDTQYF

D gene: TRBD1
J gene: TRBJ1-3
clone size: .
V gene: TRBV5-6
CDR3 DNA: TGTGCCAGCAGCTCCGAGGGGACAGGGAGCTCTGGAAACACCATATATTTT
CDR3 protein: CASSSEGTGSSGNTIYF

D gene: .
J gene: TRBJ2-5
clone size: .
V gene: TRBV5-1
CDR3 DNA: TGCGCCAGCAGCTTGCGTCAAGAGACCCAGTACTTC
CDR3 protein: CASSLRQETQYF